Below, 20 T cell receptor beta chains from the same sample are listed, as sequenced in a study of T cell repertoires in cytomegalovirus infection. A single record per CDR3 protein comes from TCRdb applying MiXCR to the reads. The table includes under 200,000 distinct CDR3 sequences, 25% to 30% detected once. The sample was PBMCs. Receptor source: a human donor in good health (CMV status not recorded). Some clones in this sample may be carry-over from other donors' samples.

The chain combines TRBV7-9 with TRBJ2-7; 8 bases agree with TRBD1. Germline CDR1 and CDR2: SEHNR and FQNEAQ (reference sequence). This CDR3 has 15 amino acids. Trimming took 2 bases from V and 2 from J; bases not matched to a gene: 5. The CDR3 protein is CASSLYTGGTYEQYF. CDR3 in DNA: TGTGCCAGCAGCTTATATACAGGGGGGACCTACGAGCAGTACTTC.

This clonotype showed up many times. The chain carries TRBV7-3 and TRBJ2-3; D unclear. CDR3 length equals 13 residues. V lost 4 bases and J 6 bases, leaving 11 bases between the germline ends. Germline V lookup: CDR1 SGHTA, CDR2 FQGTGA. CDR3 residues: CASSSVNSDTQYF. CDR3 bases: TGTGCCAGCAGCTCAGTGAACTCGGATACGCAGTATTTT.

This clonotype occurred a few times. This chain uses TRBV4-1 with TRBJ1-6; 7 bases map to TRBD1. Trimming took 2 bases from V and 7 from J; bases not matched to a gene: 8. The CDR3 runs to 16 residues. Germline V gene sequence: CDR1 MGHRA, CDR2 YSYEKL. The CDR3 region has the DNA TGCGCCAGCAGCCAACTCTGGGGGACAGAAAATTCACCCCTCCACTTT. Amino acid sequence: CASSQLWGTENSPLHF.

This clonotype was counted at least ten times. The CDR3 coding sequence is TGTGCCAGCAGCTTAGGACAGGATCACTATGGCTACACCTTC. This gives the protein CASSLGQDHYGYTF. This chain joins TRBV7-2 and TRBJ1-2, with D tentatively TRBD1 (6 bases). With 1 base removed from V and 3 bases from J, the gap between germline ends came to 9 bases. CDR3 length: 14 amino acids. Germline loops: CDR1 SGHTA, CDR2 FQGNSA.

This chain joins TRBV5-4 and TRBJ2-5, with 8 bases fitting TRBD2. Germline assignment: CDR1 SGHNT and CDR2 YYREEE (reference sequence). Trimming removed 4 bases from V and 1 base from J; junction bases left unmatched: 9. This CDR3 is 16 amino acids long. The CDR3 DNA is TGTGCCAGCAGCCCTCTCGGGGGGGGCTTCCAAGAGACCCAGTACTTC. This translates into CASSPLGGGFQETQYF.

The chain joins TRBV18 to TRBJ2-1, with D possibly being TRBD1 (6 bases). The CDR3 length is 15 residues. V was shortened by 2 bases and J by 2 bases, with 10 bases between the two germline ends. The germline CDR1 and CDR2 sequences are KGHSH and LQKENI. CDR3 sequence (DNA): TGTGCCAGCTCACCAACGACAGGCCCCTACAATGAGCAGTTCTTC. Translated, it gives CASSPTTGPYNEQFF.

This clonotype was seen repeatedly, ten times or more. The chain recombines TRBV7-8 with TRBJ1-2, with no clear D. CDR1 is SGHVS, CDR2 FQNEAQ, per germline. This CDR3 has 13 residues. The V gene lost 4 bases and the J gene lost 3 bases, with 9 bases spanning the gap. The CDR3 bases are TGTGCCAGCAGCTCAGGACCTGACTATGGCTACACCTTC. Residues: CASSSGPDYGYTF.

This chain links TRBV6-2 or TRBV6-3 with TRBJ1-1; a possible D gene is TRBD1 (5 bases). The CDR3 has 15 amino acids. Deletions cut 5 bases from V and 5 bases from J, with 18 bases between. Looked up from germline, CDR1 is MNHEY and CDR2 is SVGEGT. Here the CDR3 reads CASSSGGKEKTEAFF. CDR3 sequence (DNA): TGTGCCAGCAGTAGCGGGGGGAAGGAGAAAACTGAAGCTTTCTTT.

This clonotype was seen a few times. V gene TRBV7-3 combines with J gene TRBJ1-6, with TRBD1 identical over 9 bases. From germline, CDR1 is SGHTA and CDR2 FQGTGA. Losses at the gene ends were 5 bases for V and 7 bases for J; bases not matched to a gene: 0. The length of the CDR3 is 13 residues. The CDR3 reads CASSDRGNSPLHF. The CDR3 DNA sequence: TGTGCCAGCAGCGACAGGGGGAATTCACCCCTCCACTTT.

V is TRBV10-2 and J is TRBJ2-1, with 11 positions matching TRBD2. CDR3 length: 17 residues. CDR1 and CDR2 (germline): WSHSY, SAAADI. V lost 3 bases and J lost 4; bases outside the gene matches: 8. The CDR3 protein is CASSDRSSGGPYNEQFF. CDR3 nucleotide sequence: TGCGCCAGCAGTGATAGATCTAGCGGGGGGCCTTACAATGAGCAGTTCTTC.

As concerns this clonotype: Its ends do not fully match the called genes, so a read error is possible. The CDR3: CASSLSQGETQHF. CDR3 sequence (DNA): TGTGCCAGCAGTTTATCCCAGGGGGAGACCCAGCACTTC. The chain uses TRBV12-3 or TRBV12-4 and TRBJ2-5, with TRBD1 matching over 7 bases. The CDR3 spans 13 residues.

The CDR3 DNA is TGTGCCAGCACGGGGGACCGTTACGCCGGGGAGCTGTTTTTT. Translating it yields CASTGDRYAGELFF. The chain couples TRBV13 to TRBJ2-2, with D possibly TRBD2 on 6 matching bases. The CDR3 has 14 amino acids. The germline V and J ends were trimmed by 7 bases and 6 bases, with 15 bases remaining between them. Germline V gene lookup returns CDR1 PRHDT and CDR2 FYEKMQ (reference sequence).

This clonotype was seen only a few times. The gene calls are TRBV20-1 and TRBJ2-2, with 7 bases lining up with TRBD1. This CDR3 region has 12 residues. Germline CDR1 is DFQATT and CDR2 is SNEGSKA (reference sequence). The V gene end was trimmed by 2 bases and the J gene end by 6 bases; junction bases not matched to a gene: 0. CDR3 DNA sequence: TGCAGTGCTAGAAGGGGGCCCGGGGAGCTGTTTTTT. Its protein is CSARRGPGELFF.

Ten or more counts support this clonotype. The CDR3 protein is CASSAQGSDETQYF. CDR3 sequence (DNA): TGTGCCAGCAGCGCCCAGGGTAGTGATGAGACCCAGTACTTC. The J gene is TRBJ2-5, the V gene TRBV7-2; perhaps TRBD1 as D (5 bases). Germline V gene lookup returns CDR1 SGHTA and CDR2 FQGNSA. This CDR3 contains 14 residues. V lost 5 bases and J lost 5, with 15 bases in between.

On this clonotype itself: A much larger clone is a single base away; this may be a read error. The gene calls are TRBV11-2 and TRBJ2-2; TRBD1 might be the D (5 bases). The germline V gene encodes CDR1 SGHAT and CDR2 FQNNGV. There are 16 residues in the CDR3. The V end was cut by 5 bases, the J end by 0 bases, with 13 bases between. For the CDR3, the DNA is TGTGCCAGCAGCACCTACGAAGGGGCGAACACCGGGGAGCTGTTTTTT. Its protein is CASSTYEGANTGELFF.

The chain has TRBV12-5 and TRBJ1-2, with 9 positions matching TRBD1. J gave up 1 base and V 6 bases, and 6 bases lay outside the gene matches. There are 15 residues in the CDR3. Germline V gene data show CDR1 as LGHNT and CDR2 as FRNRAP. The CDR3 is CASGAGTGNNYGYTF. The DNA for the CDR3 is TGTGCTAGTGGCGCCGGGACAGGGAATAACTATGGCTACACCTTC.

In its sample, this clonotype was seen a few times. The CDR3 region has the DNA TGTGCCAGCAGTAGTGCGAGGGGGGCAGCCCAAAGCTACGAGCAGTACTTC. Translation: CASSSARGAAQSYEQYF. The J gene is TRBJ2-7, the V gene TRBV6-2 or TRBV6-3; D could derive from TRBD1 or TRBD2 (6 bases each). The germline V gene has CDR1 MNHEY and CDR2 SVGEGT. The CDR3 has 17 amino acids. The V end lost 5 bases, the J end lost 3 bases, and 23 bases lay between the germline ends.

This clonotype turned up a few times. The chain uses TRBV4-3 and TRBJ1-5, with D unresolved. The CDR3 has 17 amino acids. The germline V and J ends were trimmed by 0 bases and 0 bases, with 12 bases remaining between them. Germline V gene sequence: CDR1 LGHNA, CDR2 YSLEER. The CDR3 region is CASSQDLTSNSNQPQHF. In nucleotides, the CDR3 is TGCGCCAGCAGCCAAGATCTAACATCTAATAGCAATCAGCCCCAGCATTTT.

V and J are TRBV12-3 or TRBV12-4 and TRBJ2-7, with a tentative D call TRBD1 (7 bases). The CDR3 is 15 amino acids. Trimming took off 6 bases at V and 0 bases at J, with 15 bases between the two ends. DNA of the CDR3: TGTGCCAGCAGGAAAACAGGGGAGGACTCCTACGAGCAGTACTTC. Its protein is CASRKTGEDSYEQYF.

The chain employs TRBV5-1 and TRBJ2-2; D tentatively fits TRBD1 or TRBD2 (5 bases each). Germline CDR1 reads SGHRS; CDR2 reads YFSETQ. The germline V and J ends were trimmed by 7 bases and 0 bases, with 13 bases remaining between them. This CDR3 has 15 residues. The CDR3 nucleotides read TGCGCCAGCCAGCCCGGGGCCACGAACACCGGGGAGCTGTTTTTT. Translated: CASQPGATNTGELFF.